Below, one T cell receptor beta chain is given with its context. The antigen is undetermined. Amplification used 60 Vbeta primers and 13 Jbeta primers. The protocol was immunoSEQ multiplex PCR, while the TCRdb copy is restricted to in-frame clones and leaves out a portion. The sample holds around 130,000 clones, more than 80% seen once. The entry originates in a study of cytomegalovirus exposure and HLA in healthy donors. From germline, CDR1 is SGHAT and CDR2 FQDESV (reference sequence). With 4 bases clipped from V and 5 bases from J, the junction kept 8 bases outside the gene matches. The CDR3 extends over 14 amino acids. General study points: According to the study, roughly 160 TCR beta chains were cytomegalovirus-associated. Several top significant clusters appeared, in a later analysis, to be linked to common viral pathogens. Later analysis identified a missense DCLRE1C variant that was linked to TCR beta V- and J-gene trimming.

This clonotype was sampled from a woman aged 25 to 39 in good health and CMV-seropositive. The sequenced material came from PBMCs. The V gene is TRBV11-1, the J gene TRBJ2-7, with 7 bases lining up with TRBD1. The DNA for the CDR3 is TGTGCCAGCAGCTGGGACAGTGAGGGCAACGAGCAGTACTTC. It codes for CASSWDSEGNEQYF.